This entry features one T cell receptor beta chain sequence. Antigen specificity is unknown. This sample was taken from a study of tumor-infiltrating lymphocytes in primary liver carcinoma. Findings of the study overall: Bulk unsorted sampling precluded comparing CD4+ and CD8+ repertoires. Blood had a significantly lower top-250-clone fraction than tumors did (p = 0.039).

A constant-region primer served to make TCR beta cDNA from approximately 490 ng total RNA. Investigators got TCR beta libraries out of three nested multiplex PCR rounds, done with slightly modified ARM-PCR. TRBV1-TRBV30 forward primers paired with a C-beta reverse primer were used in the first two PCR rounds, which ran approximately 10 cycles each. MiXCR, run by TCRdb on the multiplex PCR reads, gives a single entry per CDR3 protein. The table lists about 210,000 distinct CDR3 sequences, 65% of them singletons. The CDR3 is 17 amino acids. Germline assignment: CDR1 MNHNY and CDR2 SVGAGI (reference sequence). Germline trimming cut 5 bases from V and 4 bases from J; bases unmatched to any gene: 12. The source of the blood RNA was unsorted whole blood, and germline DNA was extracted as well.

The sequenced sample consisted of peripheral blood. This chain uses TRBV6-6 with TRBJ2-5; 11 bases map to TRBD2. The receptor was isolated from an older woman with primary liver carcinoma and hepatitis B virus infection. Here the CDR3 reads CASSNPQTSGTGETQYF. As DNA, the CDR3 is TGTGCCAGCAGTAACCCACAGACTAGCGGGACGGGAGAGACCCAGTACTTC.